Listed below are T cell receptor beta chains from one sample, sequenced in a study of cytomegalovirus exposure and HLA in healthy donors. Method: immunoSEQ multiplex PCR; TCRdb's copy keeps in-frame clones and lacks some. The repertoire has some 180,000 clones, around 84% of them found once; the top ten carry about 3%. Specimen: PBMCs. All receptors derive from a man aged 40-55 years in good health and CMV-seropositive. Each CDR3 is given without its conserved first and last residue.

v_call cdr3_aa
TRBV4-2 ASSVSSGSITDTQY
TRBV18 ASSPQATRGSEQY
TRBV5-1 ASSFNPNQPQH
TRBV2 ASSQREGPYEQY
TRBV18 ASSPFGYAGSGANVLT
TRBV7-6 ASSLAPGQGGTQY
TRBV4-3 ASSRGTGSQPQH
TRBV4-3 ASSQGDSYGYT
TRBV10-3 AISGRLQGRSYNEQF
TRBV9 ASSPQGQGSDTGELF
TRBV5-1 ASSLVGTSGIMGAKNIQY
TRBV6-6 ASSYSWTTYNEQF
TRBV5-1 ASSSGTERPYGYT
TRBV4-1 ASSPRGTLHNEQF
TRBV13 ASSLEFGTGGMNTEAF
TRBV5-1 ASTRGDRGTYEQY
TRBV19 ASSKEDTSTVLYGYT
TRBV30 AWSGKSNQPQH
TRBV27 ASSLSGQYYGYT
TRBV6-5 ASSRGGGGYYEQY
TRBV29-1 SVEDLPNVLT
TRBV7-2 ASSPGLDGTTYEQY
TRBV2 ASGRGGAGGLQETQY
TRBV11-2 ASSLEGHYSKQY
TRBV7-2 ASSLGTGIYEQY
TRBV7-2 ASSLGGYSYEQY
TRBV4-2 ASSQDWRETVDEQF
TRBV11-2 ASSLRSGSLTDTQY
TRBV2 ASSVDRQEQY
TRBV5-4 AIPTSGSGETQY